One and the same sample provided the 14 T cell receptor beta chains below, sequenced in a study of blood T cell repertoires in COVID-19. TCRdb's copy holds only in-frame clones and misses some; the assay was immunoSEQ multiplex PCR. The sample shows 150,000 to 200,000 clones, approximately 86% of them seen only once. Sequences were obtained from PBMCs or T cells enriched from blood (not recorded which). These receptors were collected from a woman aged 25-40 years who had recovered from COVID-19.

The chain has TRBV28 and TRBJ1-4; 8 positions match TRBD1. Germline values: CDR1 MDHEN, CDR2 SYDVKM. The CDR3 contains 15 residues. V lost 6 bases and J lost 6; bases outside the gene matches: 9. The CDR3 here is CASSRSDRDYEKLFF. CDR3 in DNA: TGTGCCAGCAGCCGTTCGGACAGGGACTATGAAAAACTGTTTTTT.

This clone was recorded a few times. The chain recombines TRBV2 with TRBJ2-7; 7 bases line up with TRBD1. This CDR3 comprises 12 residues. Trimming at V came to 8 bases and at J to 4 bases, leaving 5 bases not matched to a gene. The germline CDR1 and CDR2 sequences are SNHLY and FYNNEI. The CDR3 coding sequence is TGTGCCAGCGGAATCAGGGGGTACGAGCAGTACTTC. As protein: CASGIRGYEQYF.

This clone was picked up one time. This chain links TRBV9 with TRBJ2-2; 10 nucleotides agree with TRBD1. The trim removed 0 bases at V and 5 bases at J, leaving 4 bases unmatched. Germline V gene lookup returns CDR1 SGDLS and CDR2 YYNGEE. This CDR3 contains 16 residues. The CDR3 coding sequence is TGTGCCAGCAGCGTAGTAGGGACAGGGGTTACCGGGGAGCTGTTTTTT. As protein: CASSVVGTGVTGELFF.

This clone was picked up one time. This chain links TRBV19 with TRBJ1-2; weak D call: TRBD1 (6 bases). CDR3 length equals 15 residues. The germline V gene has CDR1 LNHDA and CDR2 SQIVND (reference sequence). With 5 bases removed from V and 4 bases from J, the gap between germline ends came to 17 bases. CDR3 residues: CASSYGPQGTYGYTF. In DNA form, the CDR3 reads TGTGCCAGTAGTTATGGCCCCCAGGGGACCTATGGCTACACCTTC.

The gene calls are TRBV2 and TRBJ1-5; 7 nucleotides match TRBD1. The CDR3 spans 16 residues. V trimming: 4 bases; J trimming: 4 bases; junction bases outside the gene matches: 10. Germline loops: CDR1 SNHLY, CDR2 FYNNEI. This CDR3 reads CASSGQGPLANQPQHF. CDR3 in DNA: TGTGCCAGCAGTGGACAGGGCCCTTTAGCAAATCAGCCCCAGCATTTT.

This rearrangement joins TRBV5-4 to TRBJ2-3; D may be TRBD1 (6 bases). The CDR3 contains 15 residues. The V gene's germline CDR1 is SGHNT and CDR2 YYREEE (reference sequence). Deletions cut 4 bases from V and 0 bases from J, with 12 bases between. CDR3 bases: TGTGCCAGCAGCAGAGACAGGACTAGCACAGATACGCAGTATTTT. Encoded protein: CASSRDRTSTDTQYF.

The CDR3 coding sequence is TGTGCCAGCAGGGGACAGGGTTACAATGAGCAGTTCTTC. It is translated as CASRGQGYNEQFF. The rearrangement links TRBV2 to TRBJ2-1; 9 bases are shared with TRBD1. This CDR3 is 13 amino acids long. V was pared by 6 bases and J by 4 bases, with 1 base of the junction left unmatched. Looked up from germline, CDR1 is SNHLY and CDR2 is FYNNEI.

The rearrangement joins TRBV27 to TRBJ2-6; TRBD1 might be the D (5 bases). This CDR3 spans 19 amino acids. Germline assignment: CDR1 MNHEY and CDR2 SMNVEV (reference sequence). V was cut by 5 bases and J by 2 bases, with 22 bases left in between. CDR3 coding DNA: TGTGCCAGCAGTCCATTGCTCAGGGCGACGGTTCCTGGGGCCAACGTCCTGACTTTC. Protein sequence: CASSPLLRATVPGANVLTF.

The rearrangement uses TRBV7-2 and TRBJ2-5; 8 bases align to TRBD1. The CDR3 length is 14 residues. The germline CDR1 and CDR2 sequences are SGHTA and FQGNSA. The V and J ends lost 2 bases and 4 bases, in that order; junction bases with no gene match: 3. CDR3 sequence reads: CASSLQGAGETQYF. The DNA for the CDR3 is TGTGCCAGCAGCTTACAGGGGGCAGGAGAGACCCAGTACTTC.

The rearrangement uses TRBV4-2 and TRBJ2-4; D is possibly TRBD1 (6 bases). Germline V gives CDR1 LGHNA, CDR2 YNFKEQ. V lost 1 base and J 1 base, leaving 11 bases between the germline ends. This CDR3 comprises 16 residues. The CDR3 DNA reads TGTGCCAGCAGCCAAGTAACAAGGGGGGCCAAAAACATTCAGTACTTC. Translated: CASSQVTRGAKNIQYF.

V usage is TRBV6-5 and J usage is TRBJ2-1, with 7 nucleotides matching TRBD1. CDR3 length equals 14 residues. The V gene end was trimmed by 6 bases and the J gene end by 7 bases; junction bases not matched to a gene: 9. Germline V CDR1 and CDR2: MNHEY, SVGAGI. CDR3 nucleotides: TGTGCCAGCAGCGATCGACAGGGATGGAATGAGCAGTTCTTC. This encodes CASSDRQGWNEQFF.

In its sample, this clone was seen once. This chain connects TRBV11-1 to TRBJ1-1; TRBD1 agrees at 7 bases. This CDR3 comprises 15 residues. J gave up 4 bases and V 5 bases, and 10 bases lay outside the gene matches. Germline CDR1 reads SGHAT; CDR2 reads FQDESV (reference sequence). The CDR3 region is CASSPQNRGGTEAFF. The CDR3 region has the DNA TGTGCCAGCAGCCCCCAGAACAGGGGCGGCACTGAAGCTTTCTTT.

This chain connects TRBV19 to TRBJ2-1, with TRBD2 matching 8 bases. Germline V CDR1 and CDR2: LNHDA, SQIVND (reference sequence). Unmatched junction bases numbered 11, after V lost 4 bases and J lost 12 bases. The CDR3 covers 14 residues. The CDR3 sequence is CASSTPGLGIGQFF. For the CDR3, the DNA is TGTGCCAGTAGTACCCCGGGACTAGGAATTGGGCAGTTCTTC. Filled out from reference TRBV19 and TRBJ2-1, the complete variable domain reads DGGITQSPKYLFRKEGQNVTLSCEQNLNHDAMYWYRQDPGQGLRLIYYSQIVNDFQKGDIAEGYSVSREKKESFPLTVTSAQKNPTAFYLCASSTPGLGIGQFFGPGTRLTVL.

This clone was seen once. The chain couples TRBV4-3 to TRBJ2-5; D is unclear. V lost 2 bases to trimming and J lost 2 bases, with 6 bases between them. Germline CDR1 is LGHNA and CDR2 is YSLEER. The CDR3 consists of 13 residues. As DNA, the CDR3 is TGCGCCAGCAGCCAACGGGTTCAAGAGACCCAGTACTTC. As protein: CASSQRVQETQYF.